The entry below describes one T cell receptor beta chain. Its antigen is unknown. The record originates from a study of beta chain features in type 1 diabetes. Notes on the study in general: Moderate yet significant TCRB CDR3 shortening was seen in Type 1 diabetes patients in all four CD4+ subsets.

Trimming removed 1 base from V and 0 bases from J; junction bases left unmatched: 4. Germline CDR1 reads MDHEN; CDR2 reads SYDVKM. The CDR3 contains 17 residues. Investigators reverse transcribed all isolated RNA, so they sequenced expressed TCRB transcripts. The protocol was immunoSEQ multiplex PCR, while the TCRdb copy is restricted to in-frame clones and leaves out a portion. The sample consists of 600,000 or so clones, about 14% of them appearing once. The chain couples TRBV28 to TRBJ2-3, with 10 bases aligning to TRBD2. The sample was naive CD4+ T cells from blood. The sequence came from a man aged 18 to 30 with type 1 diabetes. The chain's CDR3 is CASSLFGLAVSTDTQYF. The CDR3 nucleotides are TGTGCCAGCAGTTTATTTGGACTAGCGGTTAGCACAGATACGCAGTATTTT.